This TCR beta chain was profiled in a study of beta chain features in type 1 diabetes. Expressed TCRB transcripts were sequenced, since all the RNA that had been isolated was reverse transcribed. Deep immunoSEQ sequencing covered naive, central memory and regulatory T cell samples. Measured with immunoSEQ multiplex PCR; TCRdb has only the in-frame clones, and not every one. This table has about 150,000 clones, roughly 11% appearing once. The length of the CDR3 is 11 residues. V lost 7 bases and J lost 6, with 7 bases in between. Germline V gives CDR1 SNHLY, CDR2 FYNNEI. A note on this clone: Its antigen is currently unknown.

Findings and limits, study-wide: Significant though moderate, a shortening of TCRB CDR3s appeared in all four CD4+ subsets of Type 1 diabetes patients. Type 1 diabetes patients had fewer VDJ junction insertions and more deletions.

V usage is TRBV2 and J usage is TRBJ2-1, with no clear D. The specimen sequenced was central memory CD4+ T cells from blood. The TCR was taken from a man aged 18 to 35 in good health. DNA of the CDR3: TGTGCCAGCACCCCGGGCAATGAGCAGTTCTTC. This gives the protein CASTPGNEQFF.